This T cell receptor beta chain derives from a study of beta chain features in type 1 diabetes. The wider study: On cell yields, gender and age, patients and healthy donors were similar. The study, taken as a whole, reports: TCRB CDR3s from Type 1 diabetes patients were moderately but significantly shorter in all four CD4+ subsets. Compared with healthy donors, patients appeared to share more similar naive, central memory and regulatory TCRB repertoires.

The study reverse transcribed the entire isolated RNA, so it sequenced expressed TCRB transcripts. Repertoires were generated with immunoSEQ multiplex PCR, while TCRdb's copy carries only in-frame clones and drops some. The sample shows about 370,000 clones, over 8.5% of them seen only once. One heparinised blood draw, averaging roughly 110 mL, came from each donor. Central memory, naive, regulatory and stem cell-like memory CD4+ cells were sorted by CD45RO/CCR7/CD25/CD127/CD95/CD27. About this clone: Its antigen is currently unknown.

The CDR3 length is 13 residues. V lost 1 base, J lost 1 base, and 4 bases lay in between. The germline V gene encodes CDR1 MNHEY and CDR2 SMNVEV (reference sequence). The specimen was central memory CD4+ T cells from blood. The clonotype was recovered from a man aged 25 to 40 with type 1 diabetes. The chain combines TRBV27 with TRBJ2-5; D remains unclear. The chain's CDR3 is CASSLYPQETQYF. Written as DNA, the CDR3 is TGTGCCAGCAGTTTATACCCCCAAGAGACCCAGTACTTC.